A selection of T cell receptor beta chains follows, all from one sample in a study of cytomegalovirus exposure and HLA in healthy donors. Here immunoSEQ multiplex PCR was the method, and the copy in TCRdb shows in-frame clones only, minus some. The sample lists 150,000 to 200,000 clones, more than 60% occurring once. The sample comprised PBMCs. All receptors come from a man aged 18 to 29 in good health and CMV-seropositive. The CDR3 runs from the conserved cysteine through the conserved F or W. The D gene is left open where the match is weak. Clone size is not always given. Where it is, it says once, few, many or a class for expanded clones.

d_gene	abundance	v_gene	j_gene	CDR3aa	CDR3nt
TRBD1	-	TRBV18	TRBJ2-1	CASSHRDRGLQDEQFF	TGTGCCAGCTCACACCGGGACAGGGGGCTTCAGGATGAGCAGTTCTTC
TRBD2	-	TRBV7-2	TRBJ2-3	CASSRIAGGSDTQYF	TGTGCCAGCAGCCGGATAGCGGGAGGGTCAGATACGCAGTATTTT
-	-	TRBV25-1	TRBJ2-2	CASKEGVGELFF	TGTGCCAGCAAGGAGGGCGTCGGGGAGCTGTTTTTT
TRBD2	-	TRBV29-1	TRBJ2-1	CSIRHSGRNEQFF	TGCAGCATCCGGCATAGCGGGAGAAATGAGCAGTTCTTC
-	-	TRBV6-5	TRBJ2-5	CASTRGSLETQYF	TGTGCCAGCACCCGGGGGTCCTTAGAGACCCAGTACTTC
-	-	TRBV6-5	TRBJ1-5	CASSYSGGAGQPQHF	TGTGCCAGCAGTTACTCAGGGGGGGCCGGTCAGCCCCAGCATTTT
-	-	TRBV18	TRBJ1-2	CASSPRQGNYGYTF	TGTGCCAGCTCACCTCGTCAGGGGAACTATGGCTACACCTTC
-	-	TRBV19	TRBJ1-2	CASSIVVSTGRDYTF	TGTGCCAGTAGTATCGTCGTGTCCACTGGGAGGGACTACACCTTC
-	-	TRBV28	TRBJ1-1	CASAGGEYTEAFF	TGTGCCAGTGCGGGGGGCGAGTACACTGAAGCTTTCTTT
TRBD1	-	TRBV5-4	TRBJ2-6	CASSSLGQYGILTF	TGTGCCAGCAGCTCATTGGGACAGTACGGTATCCTGACTTTC
-	-	TRBV29-1	TRBJ2-7	CSASPRPEGYEQYF	TGCAGCGCTTCTCCAAGACCGGAGGGTTACGAGCAGTACTTC
-	-	TRBV2	TRBJ1-5	CASSGQDQPQHF	TGTGCCAGCAGTGGACAGGACCAGCCCCAGCATTTT
-	-	TRBV14	TRBJ1-5	CASSQDMNQPQHF	TGTGCCAGCAGCCAAGATATGAATCAGCCCCAGCATTTT
-	once	TRBV10-3	TRBJ2-7	CAIKPGQHSEQYF	TGTGCCATTAAACCGGGACAACATAGCGAGCAGTACTTC
TRBD1	few	TRBV19	TRBJ2-2	CASRETGTNTGELFF	TGTGCCAGCCGTGAGACAGGGACGAACACCGGGGAGCTGTTTTTT
TRBD1	-	TRBV7-9	TRBJ1-1	CSSSLVGQGARTEAFF	TGTTCCAGCAGCTTAGTGGGTCAGGGGGCAAGGACTGAAGCTTTCTTT
-	-	TRBV14	TRBJ1-1	CASSQASTGEAFF	TGTGCCAGCAGCCAAGCTTCGACAGGTGAAGCTTTCTTT
-	-	TRBV7-9	TRBJ1-4	CASSLGAGEKLFF	TGTGCCAGCAGCTTAGGGGCGGGTGAAAAACTGTTTTTT
TRBD2	-	TRBV4-2	TRBJ2-7	CASSQGVGTSGSSYEQYF	TGTGCCAGCAGCCAGGGGGTCGGGACTAGCGGGTCCTCCTACGAGCAGTACTTC
-	-	TRBV7-9	TRBJ1-5	CASSSDSNQPQHF	TGTGCCAGCAGCTCGGACAGTAATCAGCCCCAGCATTTT
-	-	TRBV7-9	TRBJ2-5	CASSSLADYQETQYF	TGTGCCAGCAGCTCATTAGCCGACTATCAAGAGACCCAGTACTTC
TRBD2	-	TRBV28	TRBJ2-7	CASSLYVGGPLEQYF	TGTGCCAGCAGTTTATATGTGGGAGGGCCTCTCGAGCAGTACTTC
TRBD1	-	TRBV6-5	TRBJ2-7	CASSYSQGTEQYF	TGTGCCAGCAGTTACTCACAGGGGACCGAGCAGTACTTC
TRBD2	-	TRBV5-1	TRBJ2-3	CASSKLAGAQYTQYF	TGCGCCAGCAGCAAACTAGCGGGAGCTCAATATACGCAGTATTTT
TRBD2	-	TRBV10-1	TRBJ2-1	CASSAGGRRQNEQFF	TGCGCCAGCAGTGCTGGCGGGAGAAGGCAAAATGAGCAGTTCTTC
-	once	TRBV27	TRBJ2-7	CASSFGRGLRSYEQYF	TGTGCCAGCAGTTTCGGGCGCGGGCTACGCTCCTACGAGCAGTACTTC
TRBD1	-	TRBV10-3	TRBJ1-1	CATWDRAFNTEAFF	TGTGCCACCTGGGACAGGGCGTTCAACACTGAAGCTTTCTTT
-	-	TRBV18	TRBJ2-2	CASSLATPTTGELFF	TGTGCCAGCTCACTTGCGACTCCTACCACCGGGGAGCTGTTTTTT
-	once	TRBV7-2	TRBJ2-7	CASSLNPFIYEQYF	TGTGCCAGCAGCTTGAACCCGTTCATATACGAGCAGTACTTC
-	-	TRBV9	TRBJ2-7	CASSRTEAALSYEQYF	TGTGCCAGCAGCCGTACCGAAGCGGCTCTGTCCTACGAGCAGTACTTC
TRBD2	few	TRBV4-1	TRBJ2-7	CASSRALAGRTYEQYF	TGCGCCAGCAGCCGAGCCTTAGCGGGACGCACTTACGAGCAGTACTTC
-	-	TRBV5-1	TRBJ1-2	CASSLVGQVGQNSYGYTF	TGCGCCAGCAGCTTGGTTGGCCAAGTTGGGCAGAACTCCTATGGCTACACCTTC
-	-	TRBV6-1	TRBJ2-6	CASSETGTGANVLTF	TGTGCCAGCAGTGAGACCGGGACTGGGGCCAACGTCCTGACTTTC
-	-	TRBV30	TRBJ2-3	CAWSIQGPDTQYF	TGTGCCTGGAGTATCCAGGGCCCAGATACGCAGTATTTT
TRBD1	-	TRBV30	TRBJ2-1	CAWNSQGTGDLHEQFF	TGTGCCTGGAACTCTCAGGGGACAGGGGATCTTCATGAGCAGTTCTTC